The 30 T cell receptor beta chains in this list originate from one sample, sequenced in a study of beta chain features in type 1 diabetes. Reverse transcribing all isolated RNA meant expressed TCRB transcripts were sequenced. Profiling relied on immunoSEQ multiplex PCR, and the TCRdb table lists in-frame clones only, not all of them. Here the sample spans 35,000 or so clones, 55% to 70% being singletons. Sequencing input: Tregs from blood. The receptor set was obtained from a woman aged 25 to 39 in good health.

The table lists this clone with a count of one. V gene TRBV7-9 combines with J gene TRBJ2-1, with TRBD1 identical over 7 bases. The CDR3 runs to 16 residues. CDR1 is SEHNR, CDR2 FQNEAQ, per germline (reference sequence). After removal of 5 bases from V and 0 bases from J, the junction contained 7 bases not matched to a gene. The CDR3 loop is CASSQGQTHSYNEQFF. CDR3 nucleotide sequence: TGTGCCAGCAGCCAGGGACAGACCCACTCCTACAATGAGCAGTTCTTC.

In this sample, this clone turned up a few times. CDR3 coding DNA: TGTGCCAGCACCGGGACTTCACACGGTGAGCAGTTCTTC. This encodes CASTGTSHGEQFF. This chain joins TRBV7-2 and TRBJ2-1, with a possible D match to TRBD2 (6 bases). V lost 7 bases and J lost 9, with 16 bases in between. The CDR3 is made up of 13 amino acids. Germline CDR1 SGHTA, CDR2 FQGNSA.

The chain is built from TRBV28 and TRBJ2-7; weak D call: TRBD1 (6 bases). The CDR3 runs to 15 residues. V lost 2 bases, J lost 0 bases, and 11 bases lay in between. The germline CDR1 and CDR2 sequences are MDHEN and SYDVKM. The CDR3 loop is CASSLALGASYEQYF. CDR3 sequence (DNA): TGTGCCAGCAGTTTAGCCCTGGGGGCCTCCTACGAGCAGTACTTC.

This clone was recorded only once. The V gene is TRBV7-9, the J gene TRBJ2-7, with 8 bases identical to TRBD1. V shed 5 bases, J shed 0 bases, and the junction held 3 bases outside the gene matches. The germline V gene encodes CDR1 SEHNR and CDR2 FQNEAQ (reference sequence). The CDR3 is 14 amino acids. Here the CDR3 DNA reads TGTGCCAGCAGCCGGGGACAGGCCTCCTACGAGCAGTACTTC. Residues: CASSRGQASYEQYF.

The chain's CDR3 is CASSLRQGKNEQFF. The CDR3 nucleotides read TGCGCCAGCAGCCTGAGACAGGGTAAGAATGAGCAGTTCTTC. The chain is built from TRBV5-1 and TRBJ2-1; 7 bases are shared with TRBD1. Germline V lookup: CDR1 SGHRS, CDR2 YFSETQ. The CDR3 contains 14 residues. With V trimmed by 4 bases and J by 7 bases, 8 bases remained unmatched. Drawing the rest from reference TRBV5-1 and TRBJ2-1, the complete variable domain is KAGVTQTPRYLIKTRGQQVTLSCSPISGHRSVSWYQQTPGQGLQFLFEYFSETQRNKGNFPGRFSGRQFSNSRSEMNVSTLELGDSALYLCASSLRQGKNEQFFGPGTRLTVL.

In nucleotides, the CDR3 is TGTGCCAGCTCTTACCAACAGGGAGGGGGAGAGACCCAGTACTTC. It translates to CASSYQQGGGETQYF. The V call is TRBV18, the J call TRBJ2-5, with D possibly TRBD2 on 7 matching bases. Germline values: CDR1 KGHSH, CDR2 LQKENI. The CDR3 covers 15 residues. Trimming removed 6 bases from V and 4 bases from J, with 18 bases in between.

This chain connects TRBV28 to TRBJ2-7; maybe TRBD1 (6 bases). The CDR3 runs 13 residues. V was pared by 4 bases and J by 2 bases, with 9 bases between. CDR1 is MDHEN, CDR2 SYDVKM, per germline. The CDR3: CASSSDSTYEQYF. The CDR3 region has the DNA TGTGCCAGCAGTTCGGACAGTACCTACGAGCAGTACTTC. Drawing the rest from reference TRBV28 and TRBJ2-7, the complete variable domain is DVKVTQSSRYLVKRTGEKVFLECVQDMDHENMFWYRQDPGLGLRLIYFSYDVKMKEKGDIPEGYSVSREKKERFSLILESASTNQTSMYLCASSSDSTYEQYFGPGTRLTVT.

The chain's CDR3 is CASSEGQGTQPQHF. CDR3 sequence (DNA): TGTGCCAGCAGTGAAGGGCAGGGCACTCAGCCCCAGCATTTT. The V call is TRBV6-1, the J call TRBJ1-5; maybe TRBD1 (5 bases). CDR3 size: 14 residues. The germline V gene has CDR1 MNHNS and CDR2 SASEGT. Deletions cut 1 base from V and 6 bases from J, with 10 bases between.

This chain connects TRBV29-1 to TRBJ2-4, with a weak D call TRBD2 (7 bases). This CDR3 spans 14 amino acids. Germline CDR1 is SQVTM and CDR2 is ANQGSEA. Trimming removed 6 bases from V and 8 bases from J, with 20 bases in between. The CDR3 region has the DNA TGCAGCGTGGGGGGGGCAGGTACCTTTGACATTCAGTACTTC. This encodes CSVGGAGTFDIQYF.

This sequence joins TRBV7-9 and TRBJ2-5, with 9 bases lining up with TRBD2. J was trimmed by 4 bases and V by 1 base; bases with no gene match: 4. The CDR3 loop spans 15 amino acids. CDR1 is SEHNR, CDR2 FQNEAQ, per germline (reference sequence). In DNA, the CDR3 is TGTGCCAGCAGCTTAGGAGCGGGAGGAGGAGAGACCCAGTACTTC. It codes for CASSLGAGGGETQYF.

The chain employs TRBV6-4 and TRBJ2-1; no clear D gene. Looked up from germline, CDR1 is MRHNA and CDR2 is SNTAGT. Trimming shortened V by 5 bases and J by 2 bases, and 13 bases separated the two germline ends. The length of the CDR3 is 15 residues. The chain's CDR3 is CASSLQPNPYNEQFF. CDR3 coding DNA: TGTGCCAGCAGTCTCCAACCTAACCCCTACAATGAGCAGTTCTTC.

The rearrangement uses TRBV4-2 and TRBJ2-1, with TRBD2 matching 7 bases. Germline CDR1 is LGHNA and CDR2 is YNFKEQ. V shed 0 bases and J 4 bases; nucleotides not matched to a gene: 9. The CDR3 consists of 17 residues. CDR3 residues: CASSQETKASGYNEQFF. The CDR3 coding sequence is TGTGCCAGCAGCCAAGAAACCAAGGCTAGCGGTTACAATGAGCAGTTCTTC.

The chain joins TRBV7-2 to TRBJ2-3, with 10 bases fitting TRBD1. Per germline, CDR1 SGHTA and CDR2 FQGNSA. This CDR3 is 15 amino acids long. After removal of 0 bases from V and 6 bases from J, the junction contained 3 bases not matched to a gene. The CDR3 coding sequence is TGTGCCAGCAGCTTAGCGGACAGGGGGGTCGATACGCAGTATTTT. Amino acids: CASSLADRGVDTQYF.

In this sample, this clone turned up a few times. The J gene is TRBJ2-1, the V gene TRBV10-3, with D perhaps TRBD1 (5 bases). Germline-derived CDR1 and CDR2 are ENHRY and SYGVKD. With 8 bases removed from V and 10 bases from J, the gap between germline ends came to 15 bases. The CDR3 is 12 amino acids. CDR3 nucleotides: TGTGCCATCCGAATTCTGGGGCACGAGCAGTTCTTC. Translated, it gives CAIRILGHEQFF.

The genes are TRBV7-9 and TRBJ2-7; D possibly corresponds to TRBD2 (6 bases). CDR1 and CDR2 (germline): SEHNR, FQNEAQ (reference sequence). This CDR3 comprises 18 residues. V was trimmed by 2 bases and J by 1 base, leaving 21 bases between them. In DNA, the CDR3 is TGTGCCAGCAGCTTAATACCGGGGCGGGACCTCGGATCCTACGAGCAGTACTTC. As protein: CASSLIPGRDLGSYEQYF. Full variable domain (missing parts from reference TRBV7-9 and TRBJ2-7): DTGVSQNPRHKITKRGQNVTFRCDPISEHNRLYWYRQTLGQGPEFLTYFQNEAQLEKSRLLSDRFSAERPKGSFSTLEIQRTEQGDSAMYLCASSLIPGRDLGSYEQYFGPGTRLTVT.

The rearrangement uses TRBV14 and TRBJ2-5; 9 nucleotides align to TRBD2. Trimming removed 1 base from V and 5 bases from J; junction bases left unmatched: 11. Germline lookup yields CDR1 SGHDN and CDR2 FVKESK. CDR3 size: 17 residues. CDR3 amino acids: CASSQATTSGGLETQYF. The CDR3 bases are TGTGCCAGCAGCCAAGCAACGACTAGCGGAGGGCTGGAGACCCAGTACTTC. Full variable domain (remainder filled in from reference TRBV14 and TRBJ2-5): EAGVTQFPSHSVIEKGQTVTLRCDPISGHDNLYWYRRVMGKEIKFLLHFVKESKQDESGMPNNRFLAERTGGTYSTLKVQPAELEDSGVYFCASSQATTSGGLETQYFGPGTRLLVL.

The V and J genes are TRBV10-3 and TRBJ2-3, with D hard to call. Germline CDR1 reads ENHRY; CDR2 reads SYGVKD. This CDR3 is built from 16 residues. Trimming removed 3 bases at V and 3 bases at J, with 16 bases between. This CDR3 reads CAISDPPNTATDTQYF. CDR3 coding DNA: TGTGCCATCAGTGATCCCCCCAATACCGCGACAGATACGCAGTATTTT.

This clone was counted between two and nine times. The chain links TRBV18 to TRBJ1-2; maybe TRBD1 (5 bases). Germline CDR1 reads KGHSH; CDR2 reads LQKENI. Trimming left V 1 base short and J 5 bases short, with 17 bases between. The CDR3 covers 16 residues. CDR3 loop: CASSPLSKTGLYGYTF. The CDR3 nucleotides are TGTGCCAGCTCACCACTAAGCAAAACAGGCCTATATGGCTACACCTTC.

The chain combines TRBV19 with TRBJ1-5; 11 bases are a match to TRBD1. Germline V lookup: CDR1 LNHDA, CDR2 SQIVND (reference sequence). The CDR3 runs to 15 residues. The V and J ends lost 6 bases and 4 bases, in that order; junction bases with no gene match: 5. Here the CDR3 reads CASSTDRGRNQPQHF. The CDR3 coding sequence is TGTGCCAGTAGCACGGACAGGGGGCGGAATCAGCCCCAGCATTTT.

The gene calls are TRBV19 and TRBJ1-5; tentative D call: TRBD1 (5 bases). Trimming stripped 6 bases from V and 4 bases from J, with 13 bases between. The CDR3 totals 14 residues. The germline CDR1 and CDR2 sequences are LNHDA and SQIVND (reference sequence). The CDR3 nucleotides are TGTGCCAGTAGCGCGGGACGGTGGAATCAGCCCCAGCATTTT. Translated, it gives CASSAGRWNQPQHF.

V is TRBV19 and J is TRBJ1-5; TRBD1 aligns across 9 bases. The V gene end was trimmed by 6 bases and the J gene end by 4 bases; junction bases not matched to a gene: 7. Germline CDR1 and CDR2: LNHDA and SQIVND (reference sequence). The CDR3 runs 15 residues. DNA for the CDR3: TGTGCCAGTAGGGGACAGGGACAGCGAAATCAGCCCCAGCATTTT. Residues: CASRGQGQRNQPQHF.

The V call is TRBV11-1, the J call TRBJ2-7; possibly TRBD1 for D (6 bases). Trimming left V 0 bases short and J 4 bases short, with 13 bases between. This CDR3 region has 15 residues. Germline CDR1 and CDR2: SGHAT and FQDESV (reference sequence). As DNA, the CDR3 is TGTGCCAGCAGCTTAGCTCCAGGGGCTCAGTACGAGCAGTACTTC. Translation: CASSLAPGAQYEQYF.

The chain combines TRBV7-2 with TRBJ2-3, with D possibly matching TRBD2 (6 bases). Per germline, CDR1 SGHTA and CDR2 FQGNSA. Trimming took off 5 bases at V and 1 base at J, with 16 bases between the two ends. This CDR3 has 16 residues. The CDR3 DNA reads as TGTGCCAGCAGCCCTTTTAAACCGGGGGGCACAGATACGCAGTATTTT. Its translation: CASSPFKPGGTDTQYF.

The V call is TRBV10-3, the J call TRBJ2-2, with TRBD2 matching 9 bases. With 0 bases clipped from V and 3 bases from J, the junction kept 5 bases outside the gene matches. Per germline, CDR1 ENHRY and CDR2 SYGVKD. The CDR3 spans 17 residues. The CDR3 reads CAISESGLAGYTGELFF. DNA of the CDR3: TGTGCCATCAGTGAGTCTGGTCTAGCGGGATACACCGGGGAGCTGTTTTTT.

This chain connects TRBV7-9 to TRBJ1-1, with D perhaps TRBD1 (5 bases). Between the trimmed V and J ends, which lost 5 bases and 5 bases, there was a span of 15 bases. The germline V gene encodes CDR1 SEHNR and CDR2 FQNEAQ (reference sequence). This CDR3 has 14 residues. CDR3 DNA: TGTGCCAGCAGCACACCAACGAAGGGGACTGAAGCTTTCTTT. This encodes CASSTPTKGTEAFF.

This clone is medium-sized in the sample. This chain joins TRBV15 and TRBJ2-7; TRBD1 matches at 7 bases. Germline lookup yields CDR1 LNHNV and CDR2 YYDKDF (reference sequence). Trimming removed 0 bases from V and 8 bases from J; junction bases left unmatched: 10. The CDR3 length is 15 residues. The CDR3 nucleotides are TGTGCCACCAGCAGAGATCCGGGACAGTCTAGCAAGCAGTACTTC. It specifies CATSRDPGQSSKQYF.

This clone has just a few counts. The gene calls are TRBV28 and TRBJ2-3; 11 bases are shared with TRBD1. The ends lost 6 bases at V and 9 bases at J; junction bases unmatched: 8. Germline CDR1 MDHEN, CDR2 SYDVKM. The CDR3 covers 14 residues. CDR3 in amino acids: CASRDRGPWETQYF. The CDR3 coding sequence is TGTGCCAGCAGGGACAGGGGGCCCTGGGAGACGCAGTATTTT.

A remark on this clone: The junction departs from germline at one end; a sequencing error may be responsible. CDR3 loop: CASSLNPGTSDTDTQYF. The CDR3 nucleotides read TGTGCTAGCAGCTTAAATCCGGGGACTAGCGACACAGATACGCAGTATTTT. The chain has TRBV7-7 and TRBJ2-3, with 10 bases lining up with TRBD2. The CDR3 loop spans 17 amino acids. CDR1 SSHAT and CDR2 FNYEAQ come from the germline V gene (reference sequence).

This clone was picked up a small number of times. This chain connects TRBV10-3 to TRBJ2-7; 9 positions agree with TRBD2. The V and J ends lost 8 bases and 5 bases, in that order; junction bases with no gene match: 4. The CDR3 is 12 amino acids. The germline gives CDR1 ENHRY, CDR2 SYGVKD. The CDR3 reads CAISREGHEQYF. CDR3 DNA sequence: TGTGCCATCTCGCGGGAGGGACACGAGCAGTACTTC.

This clone was observed a few times. The rearrangement joins TRBV5-5 to TRBJ1-4; D is unresolved. Germline V gene sequence: CDR1 SGHKS, CDR2 YYEKEE (reference sequence). Trimming took off 3 bases at V and 2 bases at J, with 8 bases between the two ends. CDR3 size: 14 residues. Written as DNA, the CDR3 is TGTGCCAGCAGCTCTGAGAGTACTAATGAAAAACTGTTTTTT. This codes for CASSSESTNEKLFF.